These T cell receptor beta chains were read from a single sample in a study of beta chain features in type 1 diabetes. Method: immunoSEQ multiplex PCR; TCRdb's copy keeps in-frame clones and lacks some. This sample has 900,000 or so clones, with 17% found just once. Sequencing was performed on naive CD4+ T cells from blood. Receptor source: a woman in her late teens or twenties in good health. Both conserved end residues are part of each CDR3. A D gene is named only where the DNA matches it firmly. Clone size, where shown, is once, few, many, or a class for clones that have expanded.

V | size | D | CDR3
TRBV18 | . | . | CASSPQGRPETQYF
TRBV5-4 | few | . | CASSPDLGSRHYEQYF
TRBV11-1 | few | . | CASRREGLNTGELFF
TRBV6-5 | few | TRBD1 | CATGDRAYEQYF
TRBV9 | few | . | CASSVAGAGVFEQYF
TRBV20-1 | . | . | CSASVGGELFF
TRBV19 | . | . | CASSTTRGYEQYF
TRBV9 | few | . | CASSVGPATNEKLFF
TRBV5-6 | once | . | CASSLAGSYTEAFF
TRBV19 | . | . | CASGYDRYTGELFF
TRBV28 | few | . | CASSLFAGRDTQYF
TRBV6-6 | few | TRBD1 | CASRREGALGYTF
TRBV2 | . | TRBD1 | CASSMDRGLYNEQFF
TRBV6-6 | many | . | CASSQDTNREAFF
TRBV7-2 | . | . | CASSLQGPLSGANVLTF
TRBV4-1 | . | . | CASSASGSSYNEQFF
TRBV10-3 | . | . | CAIQGTGTEAFF
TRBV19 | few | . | CASSTVGSGANVLTF
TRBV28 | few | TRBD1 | CASFGQGNTGELFF
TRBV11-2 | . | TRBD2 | CASSFRLAVTYEQYF
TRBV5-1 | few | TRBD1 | CASSKDRTYNEQFF
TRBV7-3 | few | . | CASSSPSTDTQYF
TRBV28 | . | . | CATTGNTEAFF
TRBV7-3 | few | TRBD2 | CASSRLAGVYNEQFF
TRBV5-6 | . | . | CASSLGPGSGIGYGYTF
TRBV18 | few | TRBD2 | CASSPNPSGAGGGEQYF
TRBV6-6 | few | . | CASTTGSSGANVLTF
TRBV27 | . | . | CASGETGRNEQYF
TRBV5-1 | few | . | CASSPTSGDYSGNTIYF
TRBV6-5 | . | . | CASSNAENTEAFF
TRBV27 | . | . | CASSFIGAYNEQFF
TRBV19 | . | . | CASTARTEAFF
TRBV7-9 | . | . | CATVLTFPSYEQYF
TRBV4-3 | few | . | CASSQGTHTWGDTQYF
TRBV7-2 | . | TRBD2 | CASSLDRGRAQFF
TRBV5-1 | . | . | CASSLDGGGYYGYTF
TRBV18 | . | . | CASSPPGGSGYNEQFF
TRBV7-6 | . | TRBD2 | CASSVSGPSYNEQFF
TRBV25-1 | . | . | CASSQTWPGHEQFF
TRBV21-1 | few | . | CASSKGTSGRVYNEQFF
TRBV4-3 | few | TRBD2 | CASSQGTSGQETQYF
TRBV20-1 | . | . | CSASQGNEQFF
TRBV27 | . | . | CASSMAHLATSYNEQFF
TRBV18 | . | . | CASSPQQGYEQYF
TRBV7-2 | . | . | CASSFGSAYEQYF
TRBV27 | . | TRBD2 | CASMGLAGGYEQYF